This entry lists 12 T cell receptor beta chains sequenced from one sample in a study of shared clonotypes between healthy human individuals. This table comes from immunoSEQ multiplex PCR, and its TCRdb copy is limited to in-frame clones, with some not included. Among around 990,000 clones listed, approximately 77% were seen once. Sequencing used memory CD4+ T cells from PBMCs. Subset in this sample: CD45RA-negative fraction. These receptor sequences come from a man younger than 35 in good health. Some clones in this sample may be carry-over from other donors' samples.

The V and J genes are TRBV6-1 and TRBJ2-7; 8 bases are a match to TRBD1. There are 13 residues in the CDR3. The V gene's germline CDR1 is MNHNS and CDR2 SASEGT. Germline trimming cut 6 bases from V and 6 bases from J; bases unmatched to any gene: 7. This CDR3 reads CASSYTDRGEQYF. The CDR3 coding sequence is TGTGCCAGCAGCTACACTGACAGGGGCGAGCAGTACTTC.

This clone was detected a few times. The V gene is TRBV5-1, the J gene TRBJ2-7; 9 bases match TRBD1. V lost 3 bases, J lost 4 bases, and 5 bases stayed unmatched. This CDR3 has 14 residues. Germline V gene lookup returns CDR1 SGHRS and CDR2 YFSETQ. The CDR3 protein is CASSSKQGAYEQYF. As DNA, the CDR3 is TGCGCCAGCAGCTCGAAACAGGGGGCATACGAGCAGTACTTC.

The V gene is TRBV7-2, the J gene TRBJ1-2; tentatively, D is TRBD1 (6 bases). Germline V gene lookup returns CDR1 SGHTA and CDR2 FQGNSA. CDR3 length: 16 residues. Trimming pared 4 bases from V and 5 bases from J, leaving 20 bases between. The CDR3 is CASSSTRTAQGYGYTF. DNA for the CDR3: TGTGCCAGCAGCTCCACTCGAACCGCGCAGGGGTATGGCTACACCTTC.

CDR3 amino acids: CASSFAHGNTEAFF. CDR3 nucleotides: TGTGCCAGCAGCTTTGCCCATGGCAACACTGAAGCTTTCTTT. The rearrangement joins TRBV7-3 to TRBJ1-1; D is uncertain. The V and J ends lost 3 bases and 2 bases respectively, with 10 bases between them. Germline V gene sequence: CDR1 SGHTA, CDR2 FQGTGA. This CDR3 has 14 amino acids.

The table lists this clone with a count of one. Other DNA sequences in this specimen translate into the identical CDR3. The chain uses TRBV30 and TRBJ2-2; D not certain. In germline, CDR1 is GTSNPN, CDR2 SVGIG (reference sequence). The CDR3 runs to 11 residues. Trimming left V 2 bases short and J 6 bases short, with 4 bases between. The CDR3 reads CAWSPSGELFF. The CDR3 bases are TGTGCCTGGAGTCCGTCCGGGGAGCTGTTTTTT.

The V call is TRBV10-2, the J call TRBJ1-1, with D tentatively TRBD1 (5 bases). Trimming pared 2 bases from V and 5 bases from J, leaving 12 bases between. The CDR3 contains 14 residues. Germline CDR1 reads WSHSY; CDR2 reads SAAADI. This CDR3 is CASSEQGIRTEAFF. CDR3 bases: TGCGCCAGCAGTGAGCAGGGCATCAGGACTGAAGCTTTCTTT.

This chain's CDR3 is CASRSTGVNTGELFF. CDR3 nucleotides: TGTGCCAGCAGGAGTACAGGGGTGAACACCGGGGAGCTGTTTTTT. The chain is built from TRBV27 and TRBJ2-2; 7 nucleotides agree with TRBD1. This CDR3 is 15 amino acids long. V trimming: 6 bases; J trimming: 1 base; junction bases outside the gene matches: 5. In germline, CDR1 is MNHEY, CDR2 SMNVEV (reference sequence).

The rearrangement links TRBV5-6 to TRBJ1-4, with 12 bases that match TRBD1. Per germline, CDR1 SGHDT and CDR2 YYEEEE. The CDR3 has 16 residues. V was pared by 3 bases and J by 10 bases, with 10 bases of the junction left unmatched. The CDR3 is CASSSGPGTGGGKLFF. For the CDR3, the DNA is TGTGCCAGCAGCTCTGGTCCCGGGACAGGGGGCGGAAAACTGTTTTTT.

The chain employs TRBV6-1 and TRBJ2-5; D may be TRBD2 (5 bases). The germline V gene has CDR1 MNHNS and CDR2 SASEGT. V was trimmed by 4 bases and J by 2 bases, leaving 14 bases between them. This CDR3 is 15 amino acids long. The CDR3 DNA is TGTGCCAGCAGTGGCCGTGAAGCGGCTCAAGAGACCCAGTACTTC. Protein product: CASSGREAAQETQYF.

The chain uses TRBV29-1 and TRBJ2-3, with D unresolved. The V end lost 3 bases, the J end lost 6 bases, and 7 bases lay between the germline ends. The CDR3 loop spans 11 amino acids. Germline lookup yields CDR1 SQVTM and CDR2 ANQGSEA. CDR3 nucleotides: TGCAGCGTTGATCTGATTGATACGCAGTATTTT. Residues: CSVDLIDTQYF.

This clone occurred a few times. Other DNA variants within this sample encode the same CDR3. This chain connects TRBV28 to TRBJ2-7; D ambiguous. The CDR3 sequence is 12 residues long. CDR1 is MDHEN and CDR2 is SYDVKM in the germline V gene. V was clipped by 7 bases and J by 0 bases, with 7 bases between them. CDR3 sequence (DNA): TGTGCCAGCAAAAGTTCCTCCTACGAGCAGTACTTC. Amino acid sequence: CASKSSSYEQYF.

This chain's CDR3 is CASSRRPSGPYEQYF. CDR3 nucleotides: TGTGCCAGCAGTCGCCGTCCTAGCGGCCCCTACGAGCAGTACTTC. The V call is TRBV28, the J call TRBJ2-7; 7 bases agree with TRBD2. The CDR3 consists of 15 residues. V shed 5 bases and J 2 bases; nucleotides not matched to a gene: 9. CDR1 is MDHEN, CDR2 SYDVKM, per germline.